The 30 T cell receptor beta chains below come from one sample, sequenced in a study of molecular identifiers for immune sequencing clone quantification. TCRdb redid the calling of the PCR reads with MiXCR, one entry per CDR3 protein. The table shows about 640,000 distinct CDR3 sequences, with nearly 20% occurring only once. The sequenced sample consisted of naive CD8+ T cells from blood, with Jurkat cell RNA spiked in. Subset in this sample: FACS-sorted CD8+CD4-CCR7+CD45RA+ naive T cells. The receptors were sampled from a human donor in good health. Some libraries in this study had Jurkat cell RNA spiked in.

This rearrangement joins TRBV28 to TRBJ1-4; the D gene is possibly TRBD1 (6 bases). The CDR3 covers 15 residues. Germline loops: CDR1 MDHEN, CDR2 SYDVKM. Trimming left V 5 bases short and J 7 bases short, with 17 bases between. This CDR3 is CASSPYRALLEKLFF. The CDR3 region has the DNA TGTGCCAGCAGTCCCTACAGGGCGTTACTTGAAAAACTGTTTTTT.

There are many counts of this clonotype. The chain recombines TRBV5-6 with TRBJ2-7, with 7 nucleotides matching TRBD1. Germline values: CDR1 SGHDT, CDR2 YYEEEE. The V segment lost 0 bases and the J segment 7 bases; nucleotides outside the gene matches: 10. This CDR3 has 15 residues. CDR3 protein: CASSLALRGRWEQYF. In nucleotides, the CDR3 is TGTGCCAGCAGCTTGGCCTTGAGGGGGCGCTGGGAGCAGTACTTC. Supplemented by reference TRBV5-6 and TRBJ2-7, the full variable domain reads DAGVTQSPTHLIKTRGQQVTLRCSPKSGHDTVSWYQQALGQGPQFIFQYYEEEERQRGNFPDRFSGHQFPNYSSELNVNALLLGDSALYLCASSLALRGRWEQYFGPGTRLTVT.

This chain joins TRBV12-5 and TRBJ1-1, with D hard to call. Germline CDR1 and CDR2: LGHNT and FRNRAP. V lost 2 bases and J 4 bases, leaving 5 bases between the germline ends. The CDR3 contains 12 residues. The CDR3 sequence is CASGLQFTEAFF. For the CDR3, the DNA is TGTGCTAGTGGTTTGCAATTCACTGAAGCTTTCTTT.

This clonotype was recorded once. It may be a read error: a sequence one base away is much more abundant. The chain recombines TRBV19 with TRBJ2-7, with a possible D match to TRBD1 (5 bases). The germline gives CDR1 LNHDA, CDR2 SQIVND (reference sequence). The CDR3 sequence is 16 residues long. Between the trimmed V and J ends, which lost 5 bases and 2 bases, there was a span of 19 bases. CDR3 DNA: TGTGCCAGTAGTGTATCTGACAGCGTAGACACCTACGAGCAGTACTTC. Residues: CASSVSDSVDTYEQYF.

This clonotype was seen repeatedly, ten times or more. The V and J genes are TRBV28 and TRBJ2-7; D is undetermined. Germline CDR1 reads MDHEN; CDR2 reads SYDVKM. This CDR3 is built from 14 residues. V was cut by 6 bases and J by 6 bases, with 18 bases left in between. CDR3 in DNA: TGTGCCAGCAGCCCGACGGAAACGGCTACCGAGCAGTACTTC. Amino acid sequence: CASSPTETATEQYF.

The rearrangement uses TRBV5-6 and TRBJ2-1; 13 bases align to TRBD2. Germline CDR1 is SGHDT and CDR2 is YYEEEE. V shed 4 bases and J 9 bases; nucleotides not matched to a gene: 10. CDR3 length: 16 residues. The chain's CDR3 is CASSTSGGAPIIEQFF. The CDR3 DNA reads TGTGCCAGCAGCACTAGCGGGGGGGCACCGATAATTGAGCAGTTCTTC.

The V gene is TRBV6-5, the J gene TRBJ2-6; 9 nucleotides line up with TRBD1. The CDR3 is 18 residues long. CDR1 and CDR2 from the germline V gene are MNHEY and SVGAGI. J was trimmed by 4 bases and V by 5 bases; bases with no gene match: 12. The CDR3 coding sequence is TGTGCCAGCAGTCCCCGGGACAGGGTTGTTTGGGGGGCCAACGTCCTGACTTTC. The encoded protein is CASSPRDRVVWGANVLTF.

This clonotype turned up a few times. The CDR3 reads CASSQDGGPLYEQYF. The CDR3 nucleotides are TGCGCCAGCAGCCAAGATGGGGGACCATTGTACGAGCAGTACTTC. The rearrangement uses TRBV4-3 and TRBJ2-7; either TRBD1 or TRBD2 may supply D (5 bases each). Trimming stripped 0 bases from V and 4 bases from J, with 13 bases between. This CDR3 has 15 amino acids. Germline values: CDR1 LGHNA, CDR2 YSLEER.

Ten or more counts support this clonotype. The CDR3 DNA is TGCGCCAGCAGCCAGGGACAATTAAACACTGAAGCTTTCTTT. Its protein is CASSQGQLNTEAFF. The V and J genes are TRBV4-1 and TRBJ1-1, with D possibly matching TRBD1 (6 bases). Germline V gene sequence: CDR1 MGHRA, CDR2 YSYEKL. CDR3 length: 14 amino acids. Trimming shortened V by 3 bases and J by 2 bases, and 10 bases separated the two germline ends.

The V and J genes are TRBV5-3 and TRBJ1-1; D is unclear. TRBV5-3 is treated as an ORF (open reading frame) with a function not yet certain. This CDR3 is 13 amino acids long. Trimming removed 1 base at V and 4 bases at J, with 8 bases between. CDR3 region: CARSLSVGTEAFF. The CDR3, as DNA: TGTGCCAGAAGCTTGTCAGTGGGCACTGAAGCTTTCTTT.

V is TRBV7-9 and J is TRBJ2-2; 9 bases line up with TRBD2. The CDR3 loop spans 15 amino acids. Germline trimming cut 5 bases from V and 6 bases from J; bases unmatched to any gene: 7. Germline V gene sequence: CDR1 SEHNR, CDR2 FQNEAQ (reference sequence). The DNA of the CDR3 is TGTGCCAGCAGCCCCGGGACTAGCTTTGCCGGGGAGCTGTTTTTT. Translated, it gives CASSPGTSFAGELFF.

CDR3 residues: CASSLVRTAVKDPNTGELFF. CDR3 nucleotides: TGTGCCAGCAGCTTAGTCCGGACAGCGGTTAAGGACCCGAACACCGGGGAGCTGTTTTTT. This chain connects TRBV7-6 to TRBJ2-2, with D possibly being TRBD1 (6 bases). Germline loops: CDR1 SGHVS, CDR2 FNYEAQ. There are 20 residues in the CDR3. Trimming removed 1 base at V and 0 bases at J, with 21 bases between.

Only a few counts were recorded for this clonotype. V usage is TRBV20-1 and J usage is TRBJ2-7, with no clear D. The CDR3 contains 16 residues. Trimming shortened V by 0 bases and J by 0 bases, and 15 bases separated the two germline ends. Germline V gives CDR1 DFQATT, CDR2 SNEGSKA (reference sequence). The CDR3 nucleotides read TGCAGTGCTAGAGATTCTCAGGTTAAGAGCTCCTACGAGCAGTACTTC. Protein: CSARDSQVKSSYEQYF.

This chain joins TRBV29-1 and TRBJ2-7, with D possibly matching TRBD2 (6 bases). The germline V gene has CDR1 SQVTM and CDR2 ANQGSEA. The CDR3 covers 14 residues. Trimming shortened V by 7 bases and J by 3 bases, and 19 bases separated the two germline ends. The CDR3 region is CSAEARDSGYEQYF. The CDR3, as DNA: TGCAGCGCTGAGGCGAGGGACTCCGGCTACGAGCAGTACTTC.

In its sample, this clonotype was seen a few times. This chain connects TRBV9 to TRBJ2-5; D call uncertain. Germline V gene sequence: CDR1 SGDLS, CDR2 YYNGEE. CDR3 size: 13 residues. V was cut by 3 bases and J by 0 bases, with 6 bases left in between. CDR3 in DNA: TGTGCCAGCAGCGAGAGGTACCAAGAGACCCAGTACTTC. This translates into CASSERYQETQYF.

J is TRBJ1-1 and V is TRBV30; possibly TRBD1 for D (6 bases). CDR3 length: 11 residues. Looked up from germline, CDR1 is GTSNPN and CDR2 is SVGIG (reference sequence). V dropped 5 bases and J dropped 12 bases, with 16 bases sitting between them. Here the CDR3 reads CAWAGGHLTFF. CDR3 sequence (DNA): TGTGCCTGGGCTGGGGGGCACTTGACTTTCTTT.

This clonotype was detected ten times or more. The junction differs from germline at one of its ends, possibly a read error. The V and J genes are TRBV5-1 and TRBJ2-7, with TRBD1 as a possible D gene (5 bases). This CDR3 is 14 amino acids long. The germline V gene encodes CDR1 SGHRS and CDR2 YFSETQ. Written as DNA, the CDR3 is TGTGCCAGCAGCTTAGCTTGGGGCGCCTACGAGCAGTACTTC. Amino acids: CASSLAWGAYEQYF.

Note on this clonotype: Just one base apart from a much larger clone, this may be a read error. V usage is TRBV28 and J usage is TRBJ2-5, with D tentatively TRBD1 (5 bases). Germline CDR1 reads MDHEN; CDR2 reads SYDVKM. The CDR3 extends over 14 amino acids. The DNA of the CDR3 is TGTGCCAGCAGTTGGGTAAGGGGCACTGAGACCCGGTACTTC. Its translation is CASSWVRGTETRYF.

This clonotype was seen more than once but under ten times. The chain links TRBV19 to TRBJ1-1; no clear D gene. Deletions cut 3 bases from V and 4 bases from J, with 12 bases between. The CDR3 sequence is 14 residues long. Germline loops: CDR1 LNHDA, CDR2 SQIVND (reference sequence). This CDR3 is CASSIGGPGTEAFF. The CDR3 bases are TGTGCCAGTAGTATCGGCGGACCGGGCACTGAAGCTTTCTTT.

V and J are TRBV27 and TRBJ2-7, with D maybe TRBD2 (5 bases). The CDR3 length is 17 residues. CDR1 is MNHEY, CDR2 SMNVEV, per germline (reference sequence). V was clipped by 5 bases and J by 2 bases, with 22 bases between them. CDR3: CASSPLARAVVTYEQYF. The CDR3 coding sequence is TGTGCCAGCAGTCCCCTGGCCCGAGCGGTGGTAACCTACGAGCAGTACTTC.

With respect to this clonotype: This may be a read error: a much more frequent sequence differs by one nucleotide. The J gene is TRBJ2-1, the V gene TRBV14; D remains ambiguous. Germline CDR1 SGHDN, CDR2 FVKESK. The CDR3 consists of 13 residues. The CDR3 DNA is TGTGCCAGCAGCCAAGCAATGAGGAATGAGCGGTTCTTC. It encodes CASSQAMRNERFF.

The chain links TRBV4-1 to TRBJ1-6; D is unresolved. Trimming shortened V by 1 base and J by 7 bases, and 14 bases separated the two germline ends. Germline values: CDR1 MGHRA, CDR2 YSYEKL. This CDR3 is 16 amino acids long. The CDR3 here is CASSQVLLALNSPLHF. The CDR3 nucleotides are TGCGCCAGCAGCCAAGTACTTCTCGCTTTGAATTCACCCCTCCACTTT.

The sample holds many counts of this clonotype. CDR3 protein: CASTAEAADTQYF. The CDR3 DNA reads as TGTGCCAGCACCGCCGAAGCGGCAGATACGCAGTATTTT. J is TRBJ2-3 and V is TRBV12-3 or TRBV12-4, with D possibly matching TRBD2 (5 bases). V was trimmed by 7 bases and J by 4 bases, leaving 12 bases between them. This CDR3 has 13 residues.

This clonotype showed up many times. This chain connects TRBV2 to TRBJ1-2, with 12 nucleotides matching TRBD1. V shed 10 bases and J 7 bases; nucleotides not matched to a gene: 4. This CDR3 is built from 12 residues. CDR1 SNHLY and CDR2 FYNNEI come from the germline V gene. CDR3 coding DNA: TGTGCCACCGGGACAGGGGGCTTTGGCTACACCTTC. Protein product: CATGTGGFGYTF.

This clonotype was detected ten times or more. This chain connects TRBV6-5 to TRBJ2-7; 10 nucleotides align to TRBD2. The CDR3 runs to 16 residues. V trimming: 0 bases; J trimming: 6 bases; junction bases outside the gene matches: 8. Germline V gives CDR1 MNHEY, CDR2 SVGAGI. The DNA for the CDR3 is TGTGCCAGCAGTTACTCGCCTAGCGGGAGTTTTATCGAGCAGTACTTC. Translated: CASSYSPSGSFIEQYF.

In its sample, this clonotype was seen many times. In DNA form, the CDR3 reads TGCAGCAGTGGACAGGGGTTATACGCTTTCTTT. Translation gives CSSGQGLYAFF. The chain is built from TRBV29-1 and TRBJ1-1; 9 bases agree with TRBD1. This CDR3 region has 11 residues. Losses at the gene ends were 8 bases for V and 11 bases for J; bases not matched to a gene: 9. Germline V gives CDR1 SQVTM, CDR2 ANQGSEA.

This clonotype was detected ten times or more. The chain combines TRBV19 with TRBJ1-5; the D gene is possibly TRBD1 (5 bases). Germline CDR1 is LNHDA and CDR2 is SQIVND (reference sequence). CDR3 size: 15 residues. The V end was cut by 5 bases, the J end by 1 base, with 12 bases between. This CDR3 reads CASSDFGGSNQPQHF. CDR3 DNA: TGTGCCAGTAGTGACTTTGGGGGAAGCAATCAGCCCCAGCATTTT. The full variable domain, with the rest looked up from reference TRBV19 and TRBJ1-5, is DGGITQSPKYLFRKEGQNVTLSCEQNLNHDAMYWYRQDPGQGLRLIYYSQIVNDFQKGDIAEGYSVSREKKESFPLTVTSAQKNPTAFYLCASSDFGGSNQPQHFGDGTRLSIL.

This clonotype was found many times. The rearrangement uses TRBV7-9 and TRBJ2-1, with a possible D match to TRBD1 (5 bases). V was clipped by 0 bases and J by 5 bases, with 8 bases between them. Germline lookup yields CDR1 SEHNR and CDR2 FQNEAQ (reference sequence). The CDR3 contains 14 residues. This CDR3 reads CASSLAGAHNEQFF. The CDR3 DNA reads TGTGCCAGCAGCTTAGCAGGGGCCCACAATGAGCAGTTCTTC. Drawing the rest from reference TRBV7-9 and TRBJ2-1, the complete variable domain is DTGVSQNPRHKITKRGQNVTFRCDPISEHNRLYWYRQTLGQGPEFLTYFQNEAQLEKSRLLSDRFSAERPKGSFSTLEIQRTEQGDSAMYLCASSLAGAHNEQFFGPGTRLTVL.

This clonotype was found many times. The gene calls are TRBV5-6 and TRBJ1-1; D unclear. The CDR3 is 16 amino acids. Germline CDR1 is SGHDT and CDR2 is YYEEEE. V lost 0 bases to trimming and J lost 5 bases, with 17 bases between them. Here the CDR3 reads CASSLALATLGTEAFF. DNA for the CDR3: TGTGCCAGCAGCTTGGCCTTAGCAACCCTAGGGACTGAAGCTTTCTTT.

This clonotype was seen many times. This sequence joins TRBV6-5 and TRBJ1-2, with 9 bases aligning to TRBD1. The CDR3 has 15 residues. V was clipped by 6 bases and J by 4 bases; unmatched bases: 9. Germline CDR1 MNHEY, CDR2 SVGAGI. The CDR3 loop reads CASSRATGGSYGYTF. The CDR3 region has the DNA TGTGCCAGCAGCCGAGCGACAGGGGGATCCTATGGCTACACCTTC.